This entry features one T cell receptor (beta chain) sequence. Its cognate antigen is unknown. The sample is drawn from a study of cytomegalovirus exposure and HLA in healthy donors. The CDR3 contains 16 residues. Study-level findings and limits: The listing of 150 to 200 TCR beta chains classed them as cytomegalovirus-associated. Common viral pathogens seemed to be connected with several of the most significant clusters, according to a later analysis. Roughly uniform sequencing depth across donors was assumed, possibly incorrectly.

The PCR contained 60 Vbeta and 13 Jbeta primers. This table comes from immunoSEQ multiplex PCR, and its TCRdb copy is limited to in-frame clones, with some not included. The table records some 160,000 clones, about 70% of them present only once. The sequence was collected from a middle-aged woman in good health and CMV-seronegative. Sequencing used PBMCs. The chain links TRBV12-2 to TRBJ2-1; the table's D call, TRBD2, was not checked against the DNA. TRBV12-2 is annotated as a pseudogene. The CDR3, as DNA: TGTGCAAGTCGCTTAGAGTCGGCGGTGCCTACAATGAAGCAGTTCTTC. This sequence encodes CASRLESAVPTMKQFF.